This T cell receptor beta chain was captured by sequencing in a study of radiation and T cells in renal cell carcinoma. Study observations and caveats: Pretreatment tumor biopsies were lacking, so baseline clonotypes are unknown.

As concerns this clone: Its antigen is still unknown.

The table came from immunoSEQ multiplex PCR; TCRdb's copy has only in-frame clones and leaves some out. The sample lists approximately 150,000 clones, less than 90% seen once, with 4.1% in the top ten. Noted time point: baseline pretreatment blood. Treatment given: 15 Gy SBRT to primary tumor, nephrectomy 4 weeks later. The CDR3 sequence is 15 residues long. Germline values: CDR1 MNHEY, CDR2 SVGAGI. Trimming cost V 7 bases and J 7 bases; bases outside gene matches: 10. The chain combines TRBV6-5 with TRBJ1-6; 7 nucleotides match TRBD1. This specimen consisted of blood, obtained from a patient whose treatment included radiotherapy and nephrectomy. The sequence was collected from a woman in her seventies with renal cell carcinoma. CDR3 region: CASTYQGGANSPLHF. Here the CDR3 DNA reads TGTGCCAGCACCTATCAGGGGGGCGCAAATTCACCCCTCCACTTT.